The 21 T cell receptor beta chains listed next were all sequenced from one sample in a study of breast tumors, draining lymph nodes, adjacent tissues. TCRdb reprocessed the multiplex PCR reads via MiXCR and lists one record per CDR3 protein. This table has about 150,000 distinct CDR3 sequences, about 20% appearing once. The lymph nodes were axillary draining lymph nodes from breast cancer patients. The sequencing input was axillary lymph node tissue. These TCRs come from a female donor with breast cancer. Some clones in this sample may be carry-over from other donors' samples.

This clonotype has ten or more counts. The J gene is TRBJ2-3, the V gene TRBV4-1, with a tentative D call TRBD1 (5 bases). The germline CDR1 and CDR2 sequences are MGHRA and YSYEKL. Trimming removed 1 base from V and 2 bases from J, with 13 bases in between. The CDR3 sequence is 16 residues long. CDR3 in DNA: TGCGCCAGCAGCCAAGTCACCAGGGCCCTCACAGATACGCAGTATTTT. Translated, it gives CASSQVTRALTDTQYF.

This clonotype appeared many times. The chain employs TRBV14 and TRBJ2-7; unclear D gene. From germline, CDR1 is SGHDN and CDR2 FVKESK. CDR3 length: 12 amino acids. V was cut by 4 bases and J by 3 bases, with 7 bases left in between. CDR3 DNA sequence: TGTGCCAGCAGCCCCGGTCGCTACGAGCAGTACTTC. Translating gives CASSPGRYEQYF.

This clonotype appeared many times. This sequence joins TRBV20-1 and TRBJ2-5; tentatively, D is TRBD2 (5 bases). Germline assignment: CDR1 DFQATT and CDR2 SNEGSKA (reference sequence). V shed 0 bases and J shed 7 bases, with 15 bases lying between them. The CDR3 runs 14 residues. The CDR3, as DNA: TGCAGTGCTAGAGACATGACACGCGCGGGGACCCAGTACTTC. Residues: CSARDMTRAGTQYF.

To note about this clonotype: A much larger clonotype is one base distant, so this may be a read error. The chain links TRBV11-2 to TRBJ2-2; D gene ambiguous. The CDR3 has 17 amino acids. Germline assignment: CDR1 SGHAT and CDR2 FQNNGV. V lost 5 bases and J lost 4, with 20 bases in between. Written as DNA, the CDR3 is TGTGCCAGCAGCCCCCGAGGTGGTAGCAGGAGCACCGGGGAGCTGTTTTTT. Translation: CASSPRGGSRSTGELFF.

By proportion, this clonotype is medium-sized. CDR3 in amino acids: CSARNDRGSSYEQYF. Written as DNA, the CDR3 is TGCAGTGCTAGAAATGACAGGGGGAGCTCCTACGAGCAGTACTTC. This sequence joins TRBV20-1 and TRBJ2-7; 9 bases line up with TRBD1. Germline assignment: CDR1 DFQATT and CDR2 SNEGSKA (reference sequence). Trimming cost V 2 bases and J 0 bases; bases outside gene matches: 5. This CDR3 spans 15 amino acids.

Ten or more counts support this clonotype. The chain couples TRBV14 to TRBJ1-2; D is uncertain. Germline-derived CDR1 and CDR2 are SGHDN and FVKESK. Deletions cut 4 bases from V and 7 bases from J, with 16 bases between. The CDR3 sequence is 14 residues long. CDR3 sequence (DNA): TGTGCCAGCAGCCCCGAAAGTTTGAGACGTGGCTACACCTTC. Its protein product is CASSPESLRRGYTF.

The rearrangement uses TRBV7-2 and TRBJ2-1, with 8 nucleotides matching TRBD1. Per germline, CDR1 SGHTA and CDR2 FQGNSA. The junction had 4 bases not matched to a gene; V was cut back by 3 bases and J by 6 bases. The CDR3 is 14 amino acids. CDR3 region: CASSLRDRSNEQFF. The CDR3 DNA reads TGTGCCAGCAGCTTGAGGGACAGGAGCAATGAGCAGTTCTTC. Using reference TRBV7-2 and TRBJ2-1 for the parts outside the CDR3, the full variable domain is GAGVSQSPSNKVTEKGKDVELRCDPISGHTALYWYRQSLGQGLEFLIYFQGNSAPDKSGLPSDRFSAERTGGSVSTLTIQRTQQEDSAVYLCASSLRDRSNEQFFGPGTRLTVL.

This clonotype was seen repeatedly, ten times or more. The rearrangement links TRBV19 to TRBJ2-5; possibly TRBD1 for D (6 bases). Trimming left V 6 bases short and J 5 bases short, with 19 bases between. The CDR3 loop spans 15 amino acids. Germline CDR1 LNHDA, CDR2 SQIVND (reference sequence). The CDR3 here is CASRPTGTPRETQYF. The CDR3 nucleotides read TGTGCCAGTAGACCAACCGGGACACCGAGGGAGACCCAGTACTTC. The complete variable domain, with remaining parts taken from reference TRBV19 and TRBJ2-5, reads DGGITQSPKYLFRKEGQNVTLSCEQNLNHDAMYWYRQDPGQGLRLIYYSQIVNDFQKGDIAEGYSVSREKKESFPLTVTSAQKNPTAFYLCASRPTGTPRETQYFGPGTRLLVL.

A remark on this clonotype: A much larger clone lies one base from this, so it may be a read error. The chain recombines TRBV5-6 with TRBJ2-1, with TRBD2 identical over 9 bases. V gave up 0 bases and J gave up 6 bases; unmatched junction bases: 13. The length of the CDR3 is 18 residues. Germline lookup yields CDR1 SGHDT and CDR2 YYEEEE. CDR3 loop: CASSLGGGSGRNCNEQFF. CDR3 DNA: TGTGCCAGCAGCTTGGGGGGGGGTAGCGGGAGAAACTGCAATGAGCAGTTCTTC.

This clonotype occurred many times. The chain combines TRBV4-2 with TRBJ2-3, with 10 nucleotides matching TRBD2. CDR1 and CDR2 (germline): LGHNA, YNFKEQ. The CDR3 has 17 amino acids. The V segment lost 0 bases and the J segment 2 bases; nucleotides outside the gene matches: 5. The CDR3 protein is CASSQETSGATTDTQYF. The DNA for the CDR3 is TGTGCCAGCAGCCAAGAAACTAGCGGGGCAACCACAGATACGCAGTATTTT.

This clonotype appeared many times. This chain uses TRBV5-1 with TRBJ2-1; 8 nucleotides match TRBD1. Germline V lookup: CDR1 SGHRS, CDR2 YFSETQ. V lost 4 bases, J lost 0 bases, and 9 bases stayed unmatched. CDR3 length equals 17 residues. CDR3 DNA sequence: TGCGCCAGCAGCCGGGTGACAGGGGTAACCTCCTACAATGAGCAGTTCTTC. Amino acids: CASSRVTGVTSYNEQFF.

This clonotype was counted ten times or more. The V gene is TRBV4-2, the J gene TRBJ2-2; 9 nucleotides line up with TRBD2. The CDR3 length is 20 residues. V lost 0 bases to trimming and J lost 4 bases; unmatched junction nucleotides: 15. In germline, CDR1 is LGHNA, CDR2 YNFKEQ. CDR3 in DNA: TGTGCCAGCAGCCAAGACGGTTTCCAGCGGGGGGATGCTGGCACCGGGGAGCTGTTTTTT. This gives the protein CASSQDGFQRGDAGTGELFF.

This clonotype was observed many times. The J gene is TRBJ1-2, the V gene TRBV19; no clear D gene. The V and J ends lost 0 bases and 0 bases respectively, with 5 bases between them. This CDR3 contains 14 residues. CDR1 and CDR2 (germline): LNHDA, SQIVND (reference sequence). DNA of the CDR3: TGTGCCAGTAGTATAGATGGGACTAACTATGGCTACACCTTC. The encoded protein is CASSIDGTNYGYTF.

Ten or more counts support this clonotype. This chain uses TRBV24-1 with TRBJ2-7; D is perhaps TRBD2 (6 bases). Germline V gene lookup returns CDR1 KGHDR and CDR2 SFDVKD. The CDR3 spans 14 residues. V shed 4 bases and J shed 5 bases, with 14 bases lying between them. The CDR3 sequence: CATSETGVRDEQYF. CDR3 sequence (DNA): TGTGCCACCAGTGAAACGGGAGTCCGGGACGAGCAGTACTTC.

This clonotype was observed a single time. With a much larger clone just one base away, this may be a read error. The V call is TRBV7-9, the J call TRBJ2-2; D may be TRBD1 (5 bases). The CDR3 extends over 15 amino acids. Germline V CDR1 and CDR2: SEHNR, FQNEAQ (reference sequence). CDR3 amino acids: CASGLGRGNTGELFF. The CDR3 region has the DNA TGTGCCAGCGGCTTAGGAAGGGGGAACACCGGGGAGCTGTTTTTT. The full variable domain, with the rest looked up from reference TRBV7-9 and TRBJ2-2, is DTGVSQNPRHKITKRGQNVTFRCDPISEHNRLYWYRQTLGQGPEFLTYFQNEAQLEKSRLLSDRFSAERPKGSFSTLEIQRTEQGDSAMYLCASGLGRGNTGELFFGEGSRLTVL.

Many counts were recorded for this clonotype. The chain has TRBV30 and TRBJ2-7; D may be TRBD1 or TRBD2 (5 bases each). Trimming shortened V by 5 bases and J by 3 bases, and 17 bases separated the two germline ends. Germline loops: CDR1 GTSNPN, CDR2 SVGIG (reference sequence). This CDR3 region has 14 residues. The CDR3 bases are TGTGCCTGGGAACGGGACGGCCTTTTCTACGAGCAGTACTTC. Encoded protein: CAWERDGLFYEQYF.

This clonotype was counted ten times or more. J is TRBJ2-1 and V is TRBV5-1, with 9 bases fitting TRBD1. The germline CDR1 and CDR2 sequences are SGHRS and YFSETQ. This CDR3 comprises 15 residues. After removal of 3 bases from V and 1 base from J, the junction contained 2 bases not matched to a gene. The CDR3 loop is CASSYGTGSYNEQFF. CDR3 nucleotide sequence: TGCGCCAGCAGCTACGGGACAGGGTCCTACAATGAGCAGTTCTTC.

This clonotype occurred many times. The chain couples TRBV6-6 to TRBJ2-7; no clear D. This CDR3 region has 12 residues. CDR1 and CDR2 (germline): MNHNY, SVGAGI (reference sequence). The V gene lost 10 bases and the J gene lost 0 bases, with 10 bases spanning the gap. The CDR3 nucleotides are TGTGCCACCAGCTATAGCTCCTACGAGCAGTACTTC. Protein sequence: CATSYSSYEQYF.

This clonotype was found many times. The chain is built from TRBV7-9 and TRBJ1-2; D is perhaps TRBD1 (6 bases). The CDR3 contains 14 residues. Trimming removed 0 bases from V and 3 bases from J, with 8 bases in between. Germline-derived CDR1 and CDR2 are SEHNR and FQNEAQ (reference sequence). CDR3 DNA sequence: TGTGCCAGCAGCTTAGCTGGGGGCGACTATGGCTACACCTTC. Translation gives CASSLAGGDYGYTF.

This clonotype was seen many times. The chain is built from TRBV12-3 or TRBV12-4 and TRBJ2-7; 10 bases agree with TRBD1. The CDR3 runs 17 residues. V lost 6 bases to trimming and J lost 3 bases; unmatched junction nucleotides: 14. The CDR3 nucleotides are TGTGCCAGCAGCCCAACCCCCGGGACAGGGGTGTTCTACGAGCAGTACTTC. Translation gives CASSPTPGTGVFYEQYF.

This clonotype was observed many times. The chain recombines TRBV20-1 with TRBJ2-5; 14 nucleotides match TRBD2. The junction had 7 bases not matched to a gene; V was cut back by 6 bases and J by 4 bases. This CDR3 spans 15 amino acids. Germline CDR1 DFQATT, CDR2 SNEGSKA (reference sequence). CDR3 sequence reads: CSARTSGRPVETQYF. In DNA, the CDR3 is TGCAGTGCCCGGACTAGCGGGAGGCCAGTAGAGACCCAGTACTTC.